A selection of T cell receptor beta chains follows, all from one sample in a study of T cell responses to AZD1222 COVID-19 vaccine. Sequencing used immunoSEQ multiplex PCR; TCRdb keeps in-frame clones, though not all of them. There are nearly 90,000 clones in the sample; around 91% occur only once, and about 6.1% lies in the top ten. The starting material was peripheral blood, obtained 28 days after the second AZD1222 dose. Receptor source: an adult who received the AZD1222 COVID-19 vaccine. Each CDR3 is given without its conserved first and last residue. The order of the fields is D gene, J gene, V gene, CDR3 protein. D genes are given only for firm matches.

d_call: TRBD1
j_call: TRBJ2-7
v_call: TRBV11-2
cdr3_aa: ASSQGQPSYEQY

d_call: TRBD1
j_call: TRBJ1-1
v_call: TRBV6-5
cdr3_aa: ASSPDRGYTEAF

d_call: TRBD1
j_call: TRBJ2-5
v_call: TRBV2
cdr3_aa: ASRSPGQPETQY

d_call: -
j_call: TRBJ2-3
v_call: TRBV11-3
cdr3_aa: ASSGQGGPDTQY

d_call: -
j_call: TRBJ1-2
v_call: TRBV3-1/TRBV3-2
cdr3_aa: ASSQDDRGYT

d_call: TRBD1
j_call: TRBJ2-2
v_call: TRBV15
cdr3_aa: ATSRLGQGSVRELF

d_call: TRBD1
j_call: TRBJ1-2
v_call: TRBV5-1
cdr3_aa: ASRRTGGEGYT

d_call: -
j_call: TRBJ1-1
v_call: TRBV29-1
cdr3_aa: SVVGRAERTEAF

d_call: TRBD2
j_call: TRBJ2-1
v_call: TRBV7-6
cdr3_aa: ASSPRTSGYNEQF

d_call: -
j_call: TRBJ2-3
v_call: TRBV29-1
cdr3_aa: SVGSNTDTQY

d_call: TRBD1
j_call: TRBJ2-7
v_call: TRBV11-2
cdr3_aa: ASTQIRDRKNEQY

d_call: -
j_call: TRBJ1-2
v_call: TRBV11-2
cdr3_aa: ASRPSLINYGYT

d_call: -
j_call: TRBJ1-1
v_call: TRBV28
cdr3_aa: ASSLPPFRVNTEAF

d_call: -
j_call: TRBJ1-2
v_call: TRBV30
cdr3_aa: AWSVGGVGYT

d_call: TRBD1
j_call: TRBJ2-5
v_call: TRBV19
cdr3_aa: ASSKRTGTETQY

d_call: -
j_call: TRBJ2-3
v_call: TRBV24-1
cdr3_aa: ATSDLGQSGDTQY

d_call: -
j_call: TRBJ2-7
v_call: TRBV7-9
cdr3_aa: ASASLTRGLSYEQY

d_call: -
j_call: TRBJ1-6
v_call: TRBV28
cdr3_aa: ASRGQIYNSPLH

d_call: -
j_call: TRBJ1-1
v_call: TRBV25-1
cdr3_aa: ASSSTVRGQTEAF

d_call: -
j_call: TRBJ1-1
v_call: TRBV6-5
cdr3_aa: AAGRAMNTEAF

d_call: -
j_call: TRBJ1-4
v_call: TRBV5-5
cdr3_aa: ASSLYGEKLF

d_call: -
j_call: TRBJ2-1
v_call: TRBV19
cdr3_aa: ASSTNGPIQPNEVI

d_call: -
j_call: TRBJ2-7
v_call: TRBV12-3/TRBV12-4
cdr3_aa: ASSHSYEQY

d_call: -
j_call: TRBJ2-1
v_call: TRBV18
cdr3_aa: ASSPPSGYLQGEQF

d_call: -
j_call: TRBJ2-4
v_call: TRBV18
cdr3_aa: ASSQRGNGPGHENIQY

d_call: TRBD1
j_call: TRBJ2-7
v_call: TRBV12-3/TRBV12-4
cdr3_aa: ASGGQAYEQY

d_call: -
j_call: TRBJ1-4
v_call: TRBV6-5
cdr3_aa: ASSYSRLPEKLF

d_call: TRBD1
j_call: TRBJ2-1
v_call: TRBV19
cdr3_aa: ASSSLDRSSYNEQF

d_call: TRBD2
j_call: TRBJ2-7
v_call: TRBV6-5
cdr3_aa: ASNSGGSYEQY

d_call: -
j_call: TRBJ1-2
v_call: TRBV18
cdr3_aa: ASSPNPSYGYT

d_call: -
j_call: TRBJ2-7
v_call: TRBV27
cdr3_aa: ASRPGQGAVGEQY

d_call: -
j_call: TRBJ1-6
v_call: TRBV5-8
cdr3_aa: ASTLDRNNSPLH

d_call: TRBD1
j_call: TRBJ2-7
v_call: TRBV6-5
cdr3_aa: ASRGTGRKGEQY

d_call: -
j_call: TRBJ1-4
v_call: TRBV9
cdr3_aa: ASSVGSSGLTNEKLF

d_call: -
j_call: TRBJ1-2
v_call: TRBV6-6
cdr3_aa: ASSYSTGSRYGYT

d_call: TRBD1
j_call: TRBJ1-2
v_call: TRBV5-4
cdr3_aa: ASSLDRGSNYGYT

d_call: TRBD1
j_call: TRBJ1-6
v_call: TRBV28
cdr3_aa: ASSPPGGSYNSPLH

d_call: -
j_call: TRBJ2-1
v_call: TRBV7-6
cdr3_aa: ASSIRGGVNEQF

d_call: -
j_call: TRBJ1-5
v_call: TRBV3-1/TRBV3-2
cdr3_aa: ASSRTNQPQH

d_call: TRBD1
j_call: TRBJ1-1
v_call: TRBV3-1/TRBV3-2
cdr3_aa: ASSHMTGVTEAF

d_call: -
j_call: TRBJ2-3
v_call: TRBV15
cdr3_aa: ATSRQSITDTQY

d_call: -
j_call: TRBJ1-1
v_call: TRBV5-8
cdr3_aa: ASSPYLRTEAF

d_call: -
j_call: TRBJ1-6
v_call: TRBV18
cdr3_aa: ASSRDRRNSPLH

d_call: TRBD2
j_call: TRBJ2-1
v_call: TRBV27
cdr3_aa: ASTSDWHEQF

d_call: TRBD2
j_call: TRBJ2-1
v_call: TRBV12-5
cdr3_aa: ASGLMLAGGNYNEQF

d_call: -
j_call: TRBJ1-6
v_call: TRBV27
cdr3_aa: ASTSGYNSPLH

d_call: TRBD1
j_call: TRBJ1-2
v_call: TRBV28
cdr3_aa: ASSFGGGGGPYGYT

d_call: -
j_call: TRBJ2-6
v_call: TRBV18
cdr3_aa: ASSPDFSGANVLT

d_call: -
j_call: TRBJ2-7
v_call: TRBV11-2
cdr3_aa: ASSSGVTGSYEQY

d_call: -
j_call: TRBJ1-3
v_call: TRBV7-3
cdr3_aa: ATLDKSGNTIY

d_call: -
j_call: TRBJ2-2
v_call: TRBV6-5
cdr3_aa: ASSIYSGSGELF

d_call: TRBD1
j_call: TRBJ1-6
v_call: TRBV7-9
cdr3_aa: ASSQGTGSSYNSPLH

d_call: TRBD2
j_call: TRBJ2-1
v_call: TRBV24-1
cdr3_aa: ATSDPTSGGLHNEQF

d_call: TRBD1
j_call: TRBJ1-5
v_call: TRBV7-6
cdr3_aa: ASSSGTGGFDQPQH

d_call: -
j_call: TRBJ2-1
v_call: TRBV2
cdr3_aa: ASSEEPSTYNEQF

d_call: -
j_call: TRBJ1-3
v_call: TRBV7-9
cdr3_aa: ASSLSAGRSGNTIY

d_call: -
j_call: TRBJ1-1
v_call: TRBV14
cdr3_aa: ASSQSLEAF

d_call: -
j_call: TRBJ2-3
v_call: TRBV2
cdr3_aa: ASSKASRVGTDTQY

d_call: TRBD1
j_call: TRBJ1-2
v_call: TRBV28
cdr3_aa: ASSLPDRGRGYT

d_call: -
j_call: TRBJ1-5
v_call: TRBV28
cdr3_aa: ASREGGRLDQPQH